This T cell receptor beta chain was sequenced for a study of blood T cell repertoires in COVID-19. Overall study context: Samples representing acute and convalescent COVID-19 were sourced from the United States, Italy and Spain. From T cells, B-cell-depleted T cells, or PBMCs came the material, which was cDNA or gDNA.

This CDR3 is built from 14 residues. V was cut by 7 bases and J by 0 bases, with 10 bases left in between. Germline V gene sequence: CDR1 MNHEY, CDR2 SVGAGI. Original analysis: From reference gene primer amplification, estimates of nucleated cell counts were derived. Sequenced by immunoSEQ multiplex PCR; TCRdb stores in-frame clones only, minus some. The V and J calls and clone size come from that table; D and trimming were worked out from the DNA. The sample carries more than 250,000 clones, 89% recorded once. This chain uses TRBV6-5 with TRBJ1-3; D is ambiguous. Sequenced input: peripheral blood. The source of this sequence is a man aged 18 to 30 who had recovered from COVID-19. CDR3 sequence reads: CASKFAYSGNTIYF. The CDR3 nucleotides read TGTGCCAGCAAGTTTGCCTACTCTGGAAACACCATATATTTT.